This T cell receptor beta chain was retrieved from a study of blood T cell repertoires in COVID-19. Losses at the gene ends were 7 bases for V and 5 bases for J; bases not matched to a gene: 11. The CDR3 totals 16 residues. Germline V gene lookup returns CDR1 MGHRA and CDR2 YSYEKL. Libraries were prepared by immunoSEQ multiplex PCR; TCRdb keeps only in-frame clonotypes and omits some of them. The sample contains tens of thousands of clones, 80% to 85% of which appear only once. What was sequenced was peripheral blood. V gene TRBV4-1 combines with J gene TRBJ1-6; 7 nucleotides agree with TRBD1. This TCR derives from a woman aged 60-70 years with acute or convalescent COVID-19. The DNA of the CDR3 is TGCGCCAGCACCATTCAGGAGGGGGCCAATAATTCACCCCTCCACTTT. The encoded protein is CASTIQEGANNSPLHF.